The clone carrying this T cell receptor beta chain was seen a few times. What it binds is not known. This sample was included in a study of early T cells in non-severe SARS-CoV-2 infection. Study summary: Unpaired chains resulted from sequencing bulk RNA of unsorted whole blood.

Each cDNA molecule carried a unique molecular identifier. TCRdb analysed the 5' RACE reads with MiXCR anew, one entry per CDR3 protein. The table includes about 23,000 distinct CDR3 sequences, roughly 5.3% detected once. Whole-study results and caveats: Clonotype matching in VDJdb favored anti-spike CD8 responses and did not capture private and CD4 specificities.

This CDR3 spans 15 amino acids. Germline CDR1 reads SGDLS; CDR2 reads YYNGEE. Trimming removed 0 bases from V and 5 bases from J, with 14 bases in between. The gene calls are TRBV9 and TRBJ2-5; D is ambiguous. The receptor's source is an adult who was a healthcare worker with PCR-confirmed SARS-CoV-2 infection or an uninfected control (not recorded which). Sequencing input: whole blood. Here the CDR3 DNA reads TGTGCCAGCAGCGTAGATCCCGCTTTATCCGAGACCCAGTACTTC. Amino acids: CASSVDPALSETQYF. Using reference TRBV9 and TRBJ2-5 for the parts outside the CDR3, the full variable domain is DSGVTQTPKHLITATGQRVTLRCSPRSGDLSVYWYQQSLDQGLQFLIQYYNGEERAKGNILERFSAQQFPDLHSELNLSSLELGDSALYFCASSVDPALSETQYFGPGTRLLVL.